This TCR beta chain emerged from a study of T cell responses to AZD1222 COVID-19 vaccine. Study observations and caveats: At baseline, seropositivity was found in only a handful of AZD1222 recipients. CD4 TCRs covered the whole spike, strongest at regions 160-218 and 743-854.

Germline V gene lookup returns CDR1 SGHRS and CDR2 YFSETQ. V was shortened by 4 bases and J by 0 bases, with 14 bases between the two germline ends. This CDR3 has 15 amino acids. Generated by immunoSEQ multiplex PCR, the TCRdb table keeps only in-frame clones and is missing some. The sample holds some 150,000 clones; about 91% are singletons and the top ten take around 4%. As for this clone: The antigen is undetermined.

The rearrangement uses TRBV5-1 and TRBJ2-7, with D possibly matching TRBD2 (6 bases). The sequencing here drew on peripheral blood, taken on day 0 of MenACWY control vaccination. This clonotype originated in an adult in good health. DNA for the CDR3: TGCGCCAGCAGCCCGGAGAGGACTACCTCCTACGAGCAGTACTTC. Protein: CASSPERTTSYEQYF.